The clone carrying this T cell receptor (beta chain) came up once. Its target is unknown. These data belong to a study of T cell responses to AZD1222 COVID-19 vaccine. Clones were read by immunoSEQ multiplex PCR, and TCRdb kept only the in-frame ones, dropping some. The table lists roughly 77,000 clones, roughly 90% of them singletons. Trimming removed 1 base at V and 7 bases at J, with 8 bases between. This CDR3 is 12 amino acids long. General study results and limits: White British people made up most donors, females outnumbered males, and clonal diversity was possibly underestimated.

The V and J genes are TRBV12-3 or TRBV12-4 and TRBJ2-7, with no clear D. Sample: peripheral blood, taken on day 0 of AZD1222 vaccination. This sequence originates from an adult in good health. The CDR3 reads CASSLGVGEQYF. In DNA form, the CDR3 reads TGTGCCAGCAGTTTAGGGGTCGGGGAGCAGTACTTC.